The T cell receptor beta chain described here comes from a study of T cells after yellow fever vaccination. Looking at the study overall: Low-cell-number fractions underwent preparation using SMART-Seq v4 Ultra Low Input.

This clonotype was seen only a few times. Antigen unknown. Points from the study as a whole: A large majority of primary-vaccination clones showed up again after the booster (roughly 95% CD4, 85% to 90% CD8). FACS-sorted repertoires might harbor abundant contaminating clonotypes from the bulk population.

TCRdb itself ran the 5' RACE reads through MiXCR, one entry per CDR3 protein. The sample includes under 500,000 distinct CDR3 sequences, around a sixth of them seen just once. Between the trimmed V and J ends, which lost 1 base and 10 bases, there was a span of 17 bases. The CDR3 has 16 residues. The germline V gene has CDR1 MGHRA and CDR2 YSYEKL. The TCR sequence derives from a man between 18 and 29 years old who received the YFV17D yellow fever vaccine. This chain links TRBV4-1 with TRBJ1-6, with D tentatively TRBD1 (5 bases). Sequences were derived from PBMCs, sampled before the yellow fever booster vaccination. The CDR3 DNA reads as TGCGCCAGCAGCCAAGCATCAGGGATGTGGGACTCACCCCTCCACTTT. Residues: CASSQASGMWDSPLHF.